These T cell receptor beta chains were read from a single sample in a study of Graves' ophthalmopathy and Graves' hyperthyroidism. TCRdb called the multiplex PCR reads again in MiXCR, with one record for every CDR3 protein. The sample shows some 380,000 distinct CDR3 sequences, 15% to 19% of them seen only once. The sample consisted of peripheral blood. The source is a woman younger than 30 with stable Graves' hyperthyroidism. Each CDR3 is given with its conserved first and last residue. D genes are given only for firm matches. Size is stated for part of the rows, as once, few or many counts, or as a class when the clone is expanded.

D: -
size: many
V: TRBV15
J: TRBJ2-2
CDR3: CATSRDRGGAFTGELFF
DNA: TGTGCCACCAGCAGAGATCGGGGTGGGGCGTTCACCGGGGAGCTGTTTTTT

D: -
size: many
V: TRBV15
J: TRBJ1-2
CDR3: CATSRLRGLTYGYTF
DNA: TGTGCCACCAGCAGACTTCGGGGGCTGACCTATGGCTACACCTTC

D: -
size: many
V: TRBV12-3/TRBV12-4
J: TRBJ1-1
CDR3: CASSFLQGSTEAFF
DNA: TGTGCCAGCAGTTTCCTCCAGGGGAGCACTGAAGCTTTCTTT

D: -
size: -
V: TRBV20-1
J: TRBJ2-5
CDR3: CSARALGETQYF
DNA: TGCAGTGCTAGAGCTTTGGGAGAGACCCAGTACTTC

D: TRBD1
size: -
V: TRBV5-4
J: TRBJ2-2
CDR3: CASSFGDRGRTGELFF
DNA: TGTGCCAGCAGCTTCGGGGACAGGGGCCGCACCGGGGAGCTGTTTTTT

D: TRBD2
size: -
V: TRBV12-3/TRBV12-4
J: TRBJ2-7
CDR3: CASSGLAVMYYEQYF
DNA: TGTGCCAGCAGTGGACTAGCGGTGATGTACTACGAGCAGTACTTC

D: -
size: many
V: TRBV2
J: TRBJ2-7
CDR3: CASRPLGSYEQYF
DNA: TGTGCCAGCAGACCGTTGGGTAGCTACGAGCAGTACTTC

D: TRBD1
size: many
V: TRBV20-1
J: TRBJ2-2
CDR3: CSAPGQGASTGELFF
DNA: TGCAGTGCTCCCGGACAGGGGGCTAGCACCGGGGAGCTGTTTTTT

D: TRBD2
size: many
V: TRBV2
J: TRBJ2-2
CDR3: CASNLAGANTGELFF
DNA: TGTGCCAGCAACCTAGCGGGGGCGAACACCGGGGAGCTGTTTTTT

D: TRBD2
size: few
V: TRBV3-1
J: TRBJ2-7
CDR3: CASSSGGLAGSSYEQYF
DNA: TGTGCCAGCAGCTCCGGCGGATTAGCGGGTAGCTCCTACGAGCAGTACTTC

D: -
size: few
V: TRBV10-2
J: TRBJ1-5
CDR3: CASSEKTPLANQPQHF
DNA: TGCGCCAGCAGTGAGAAGACTCCGCTGGCCAATCAGCCCCAGCATTTT

D: TRBD1
size: -
V: TRBV5-6
J: TRBJ1-5
CDR3: CASSLGTGGAGQPQHF
DNA: TGTGCCAGCAGCTTGGGGACAGGGGGCGCAGGGCAGCCCCAGCATTTT

D: TRBD1
size: many
V: TRBV5-1
J: TRBJ2-7
CDR3: CASSSRQGHEQYF
DNA: TGCGCCAGCAGCTCAAGACAGGGTCACGAGCAGTACTTC

D: -
size: -
V: TRBV5-1
J: TRBJ1-2
CDR3: CASRVDRPTYGYTF
DNA: TGCGCCAGCAGGGTGGACAGACCCACCTATGGCTACACCTTC

D: TRBD2
size: many
V: TRBV20-1
J: TRBJ2-7
CDR3: CSARGSGGPTYEQYF
DNA: TGCAGTGCTAGAGGGAGCGGGGGGCCTACCTACGAGCAGTACTTC

D: -
size: many
V: TRBV7-2
J: TRBJ2-2
CDR3: CASSPTPRGNGELFF
DNA: TGTGCCAGCAGCCCCACCCCGAGGGGGAACGGGGAGCTGTTTTTT

D: TRBD1
size: many
V: TRBV12-3/TRBV12-4
J: TRBJ1-2
CDR3: CASSADGQGAGDGYTF
DNA: TGTGCCAGCAGTGCCGACGGACAGGGGGCAGGGGATGGCTACACCTTC

D: -
size: many
V: TRBV7-2
J: TRBJ2-7
CDR3: CATSGTGYEQYF
DNA: TGTGCCACCTCCGGGACTGGCTACGAGCAGTACTTC

D: -
size: many
V: TRBV10-3
J: TRBJ1-2
CDR3: CAIREGVNYGYTF
DNA: TGTGCCATCAGGGAAGGGGTGAACTATGGCTACACCTTC

D: -
size: many
V: TRBV12-3/TRBV12-4
J: TRBJ2-7
CDR3: CASSTHNRAYEQYF
DNA: TGTGCCAGCAGTACCCACAACAGGGCCTACGAGCAGTACTTC

D: -
size: few
V: TRBV19
J: TRBJ1-5
CDR3: CASSIQGWDSNQPQHF
DNA: TGTGCCAGTAGTATCCAGGGGTGGGATAGCAATCAGCCCCAGCATTTT

D: TRBD2
size: many
V: TRBV4-2
J: TRBJ2-7
CDR3: CASSQGGVAGDPSSYEQYF
DNA: TGTGCCAGCAGCCAAGGGGGGGTAGCGGGGGACCCAAGCTCCTACGAGCAGTACTTC

D: -
size: many
V: TRBV2
J: TRBJ1-2
CDR3: CASSEQGRGYGYTF
DNA: TGTGCCAGCAGTGAACAGGGTAGGGGATATGGCTACACCTTC

D: -
size: many
V: TRBV7-8
J: TRBJ2-5
CDR3: CASSLWRYQETQYF
DNA: TGTGCCAGCAGCCTCTGGCGGTACCAAGAGACCCAGTACTTC

D: -
size: many
V: TRBV27
J: TRBJ1-5
CDR3: CASSFMGAIGQPQHF
DNA: TGTGCCAGCAGTTTTATGGGGGCGATAGGTCAGCCCCAGCATTTT

D: -
size: many
V: TRBV6-1
J: TRBJ2-7
CDR3: CASTPGGFYEQYF
DNA: TGTGCCAGCACCCCAGGGGGGTTCTACGAGCAGTACTTC

D: TRBD1
size: -
V: TRBV6-2/TRBV6-3
J: TRBJ1-1
CDR3: CASSSIFQGAGTEAFF
DNA: TGTGCCAGCAGTTCTATATTCCAGGGGGCCGGCACTGAAGCTTTCTTT

D: -
size: -
V: TRBV20-1
J: TRBJ1-1
CDR3: CSARDRDLPFTEAFF
DNA: TGCAGTGCTAGAGATAGGGACCTTCCGTTCACTGAAGCTTTCTTT

D: -
size: -
V: TRBV5-6
J: TRBJ2-5
CDR3: CASSLMDGETQYF
DNA: TGTGCCAGCAGCTTGATGGACGGAGAGACCCAGTACTTC

D: -
size: many
V: TRBV7-2
J: TRBJ2-6
CDR3: CASSLVPGANVLTF
DNA: TGTGCCAGCAGCTTAGTCCCCGGGGCCAACGTCCTGACTTTC

D: -
size: many
V: TRBV12-3/TRBV12-4
J: TRBJ1-3
CDR3: CASDTGRNPGNTIYF
DNA: TGTGCCAGCGATACAGGGAGAAACCCTGGAAACACCATATATTTT

D: -
size: -
V: TRBV20-1
J: TRBJ2-4
CDR3: CSADGVVKNIQYF
DNA: TGCAGTGCCGATGGGGTAGTCAAAAACATTCAGTACTTC

D: TRBD1
size: many
V: TRBV6-1
J: TRBJ2-7
CDR3: CASSEIQGAGEQYF
DNA: TGTGCCAGCAGTGAGATTCAGGGGGCAGGCGAGCAGTACTTC

D: TRBD2
size: many
V: TRBV9
J: TRBJ2-4
CDR3: CASSVEETELAGSKNIQYF
DNA: TGTGCCAGCAGCGTAGAGGAAACGGAACTAGCGGGGTCGAAAAACATTCAGTACTTC

D: -
size: few
V: TRBV11-2
J: TRBJ2-4
CDR3: CASTGSKNIQYF
DNA: TGTGCCAGCACAGGGTCCAAAAACATTCAGTACTTC

D: TRBD1
size: -
V: TRBV29-1
J: TRBJ1-2
CDR3: CSVEALGQGLDYGYTF
DNA: TGCAGCGTTGAGGCACTGGGACAGGGGTTAGACTATGGCTACACCTTC

D: -
size: many
V: TRBV7-9
J: TRBJ1-2
CDR3: CASSPPGLGYTF
DNA: TGTGCCAGCAGCCCCCCCGGGCTTGGCTACACCTTC

D: -
size: many
V: TRBV7-8
J: TRBJ2-7
CDR3: CASSPVEGAYEQYF
DNA: TGTGCCAGCAGCCCCGTGGAGGGGGCGTACGAGCAGTACTTC

D: -
size: many
V: TRBV24-1
J: TRBJ2-5
CDR3: CATRLQETQYF
DNA: TGTGCCACCAGACTACAAGAGACCCAGTACTTC

D: -
size: many
V: TRBV6-4
J: TRBJ1-5
CDR3: CASSPLGTLSSGQPQHF
DNA: TGTGCCAGCAGTCCACTAGGGACACTCTCTTCGGGTCAGCCCCAGCATTTT

D: -
size: few
V: TRBV19
J: TRBJ2-7
CDR3: CASSIMGSLLPYEQYF
DNA: TGTGCCAGTAGTATTATGGGCAGTCTTTTACCCTACGAGCAGTACTTC

D: -
size: few
V: TRBV20-1
J: TRBJ2-2
CDR3: CSARIAGTGELFF
DNA: TGCAGTGCTAGAATAGCAGGGACCGGGGAGCTGTTTTTT

D: -
size: many
V: TRBV5-1
J: TRBJ2-2
CDR3: CASSLDVDTGELFF
DNA: TGCGCCAGCAGCTTGGACGTGGACACCGGGGAGCTGTTTTTT

D: -
size: many
V: TRBV14
J: TRBJ2-5
CDR3: CASSPLSGKDQETQYF
DNA: TGTGCCAGCAGCCCCTTGTCGGGGAAAGACCAAGAGACCCAGTACTTC

D: -
size: -
V: TRBV18
J: TRBJ2-7
CDR3: CASSRAGDTYEQYF
DNA: TGTGCCAGCTCACGCGCAGGGGACACCTACGAGCAGTACTTC

D: -
size: many
V: TRBV6-1
J: TRBJ2-2
CDR3: CASRTVRTGELFF
DNA: TGTGCCAGCAGGACAGTCCGCACCGGGGAGCTGTTTTTT

D: -
size: -
V: TRBV4-2
J: TRBJ2-3
CDR3: CASSFRDTQYF
DNA: TGTGCCAGCTCCTTTCGGGATACGCAGTATTTT